This TCR beta chain was documented in a study of T cell changes during pregnancy in multiple sclerosis. Clones were sequenced by immunoSEQ multiplex PCR, and TCRdb holds only the in-frame ones, with some missing. The data show about 55,000 clones, 85% to 90% seen once. The CDR3 sequence is 15 residues long. Trimming cost V 0 bases and J 10 bases; bases outside gene matches: 6. Germline V gene lookup returns CDR1 SGHDT and CDR2 YYEEEE. The chain joins TRBV5-6 to TRBJ1-6, with 8 bases lining up with TRBD1. The sequencing here drew on CD4+ T cells from peripheral blood mononuclear cells, taken in the first trimester of pregnancy. The receptor's source is a female donor with multiple sclerosis, enrolled in a pregnancy study. CDR3 DNA sequence: TGTGCCAGCAGCTTGGGGACAGGGTTTGGATCACCCCTCCACTTT. It specifies CASSLGTGFGSPLHF. Combining the CDR3 with reference TRBV5-6 and TRBJ1-6 gives the whole variable domain DAGVTQSPTHLIKTRGQQVTLRCSPKSGHDTVSWYQQALGQGPQFIFQYYEEEERQRGNFPDRFSGHQFPNYSSELNVNALLLGDSALYLCASSLGTGFGSPLHFGNGTRLTVT.